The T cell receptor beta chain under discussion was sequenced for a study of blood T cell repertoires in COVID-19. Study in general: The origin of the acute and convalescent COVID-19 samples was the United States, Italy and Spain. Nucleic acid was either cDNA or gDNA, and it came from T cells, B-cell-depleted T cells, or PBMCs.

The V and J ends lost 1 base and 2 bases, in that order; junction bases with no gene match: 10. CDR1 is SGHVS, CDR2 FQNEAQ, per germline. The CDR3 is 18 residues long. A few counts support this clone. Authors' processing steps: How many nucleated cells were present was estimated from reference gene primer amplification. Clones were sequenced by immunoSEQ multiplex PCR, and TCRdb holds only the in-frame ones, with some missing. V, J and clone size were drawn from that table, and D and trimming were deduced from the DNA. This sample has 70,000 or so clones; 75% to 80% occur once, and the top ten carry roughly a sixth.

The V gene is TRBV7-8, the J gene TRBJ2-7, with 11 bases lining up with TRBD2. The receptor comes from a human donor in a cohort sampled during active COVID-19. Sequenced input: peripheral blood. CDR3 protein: CASSLGISTSGITYEQYF. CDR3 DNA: TGTGCCAGCAGCTTAGGAATTTCGACTAGCGGGATTACCTACGAGCAGTACTTC.